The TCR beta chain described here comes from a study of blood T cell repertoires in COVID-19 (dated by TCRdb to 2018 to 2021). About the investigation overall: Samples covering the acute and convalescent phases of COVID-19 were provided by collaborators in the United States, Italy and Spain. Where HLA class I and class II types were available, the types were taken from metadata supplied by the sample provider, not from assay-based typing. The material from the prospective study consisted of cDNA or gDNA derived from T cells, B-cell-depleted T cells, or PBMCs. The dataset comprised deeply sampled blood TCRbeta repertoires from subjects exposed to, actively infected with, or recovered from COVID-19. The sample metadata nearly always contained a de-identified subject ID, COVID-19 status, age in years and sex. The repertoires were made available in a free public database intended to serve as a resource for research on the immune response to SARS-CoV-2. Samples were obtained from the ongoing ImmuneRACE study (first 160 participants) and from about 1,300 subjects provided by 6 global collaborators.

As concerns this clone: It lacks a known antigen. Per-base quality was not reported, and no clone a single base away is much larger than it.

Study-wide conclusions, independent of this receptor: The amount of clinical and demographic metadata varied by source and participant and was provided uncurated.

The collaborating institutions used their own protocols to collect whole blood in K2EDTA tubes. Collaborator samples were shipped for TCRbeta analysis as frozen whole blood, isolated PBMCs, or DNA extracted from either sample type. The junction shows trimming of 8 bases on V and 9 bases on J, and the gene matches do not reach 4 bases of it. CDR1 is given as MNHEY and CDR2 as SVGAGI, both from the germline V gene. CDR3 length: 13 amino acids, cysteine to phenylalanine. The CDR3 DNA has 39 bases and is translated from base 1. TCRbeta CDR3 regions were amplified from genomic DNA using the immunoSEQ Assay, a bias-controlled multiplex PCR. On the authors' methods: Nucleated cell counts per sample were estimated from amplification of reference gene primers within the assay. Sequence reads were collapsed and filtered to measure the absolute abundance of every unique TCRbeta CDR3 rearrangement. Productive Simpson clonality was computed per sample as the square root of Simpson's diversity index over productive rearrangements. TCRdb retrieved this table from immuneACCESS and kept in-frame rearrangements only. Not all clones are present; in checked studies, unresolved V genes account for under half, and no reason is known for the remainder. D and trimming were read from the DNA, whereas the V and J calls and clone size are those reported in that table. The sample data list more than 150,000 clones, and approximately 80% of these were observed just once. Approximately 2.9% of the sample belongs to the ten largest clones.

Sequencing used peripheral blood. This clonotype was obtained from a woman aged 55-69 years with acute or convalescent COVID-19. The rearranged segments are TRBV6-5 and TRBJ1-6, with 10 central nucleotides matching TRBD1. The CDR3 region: CASRGQGGSPLHF. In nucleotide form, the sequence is TGTGCCAGCCGCGGACAGGGGGGTTCACCCCTCCACTTT.